The source of this T cell receptor beta chain is a study of OX40 agonist ivuxolimab in advanced cancers. For the study at large: Subjects had a mean age of around 60 years, with a range of 23 to 79; less than 90% were male. Whole-study results and caveats: Expanded clones were, on average, more numerous among CD8+ T cells than CD4+. Part of the nonresponder group also had normalized T-cell clonal expansion that was low.

This clone is a singleton in its sample. Its antigen is undetermined. This CDR3 has 13 amino acids. Germline assignment: CDR1 GTSNPN and CDR2 SVGIG (reference sequence). The assay was immunoSEQ multiplex PCR, and TCRdb's table has in-frame clones only and misses some. The top ten clones hold 15% to 20% of a sample with 37,000 or so clones, over 75% of them seen once. Source: CD4+ or CD8+ T cells sorted from blood, taken in a trial of the OX40 agonist ivuxolimab. This sequence was found in an adult with an advanced solid tumor such as melanoma, head and neck, liver or kidney cancer. The V call is TRBV30, the J call TRBJ2-6; the D call may be TRBD1 or TRBD2 (5 bases each). Here the CDR3 DNA reads TGTGCGGGGGTCAAGACCGGGGCCAACGTCCTGACTTTC. Its translation: CAGVKTGANVLTF.